This T cell receptor (beta chain) was captured in a study of prognosis after radiotherapy for stage I lung cancer. Judged by abundance, this clonotype is medium-sized. The study amplified the TCR beta CDR3 region from genomic DNA. This amplification was carried out by two rounds of multiplex PCR. First-round PCR amplification was performed with primers specific to each TRBV and TRBJ gene. TCRdb redid the calling of the multiplex PCR reads with MiXCR, one entry per CDR3 protein. The sample lists 10,000 to 15,000 distinct CDR3 sequences, about 43% occurring once. V lost 2 bases to trimming and J lost 2 bases, with 15 bases between them. The length of the CDR3 is 16 residues. CDR1 is SNHLY and CDR2 is FYNNEI in the germline V gene.

The TCR originated in a donor at least 50 years old with non-small cell lung cancer. The sample was PBMCs, taken before or after stereotactic body radiation therapy (not recorded which). The chain joins TRBV2 to TRBJ1-2; D remains unclear. The CDR3 sequence: CASSEFLGRLNYGYTF. CDR3 bases: TGTGCCAGCAGTGAATTCTTAGGCAGATTAAACTATGGCTACACCTTC.